This TCR beta chain derives from a study of T cells in Graves' hyperthyroidism and ophthalmopathy. Overall study findings and caveats: Ophthalmopathy got predicted by the model a median about 6.7 months before its onset. Stable hyperthyroidism and ophthalmopathy were separated using 13 V-J signatures.

The source material, RNA transcripts, was used to amplify TCR beta CDR3 regions. HTBI primers were the set used in a first-round RT-PCR of the TCR CDR3. TCRdb reanalysed the multiplex PCR reads using MiXCR and keeps one entry per CDR3 protein. The data hold 450,000 to 700,000 distinct CDR3 sequences, with 46% observed a single time. This clonotype was found once. The antigen is unknown. V dropped 3 bases and J dropped 9 bases, with 9 bases sitting between them. CDR1 is SGHAT and CDR2 is FQNNGV in the germline V gene. There are 13 residues in the CDR3. The sequence was obtained from an adult woman with Graves' disease, either hyperthyroidism or ophthalmopathy (not recorded which). Sequencing input: peripheral blood or thyroid tissue (not recorded which). The chain links TRBV11-2 to TRBJ1-6; D unresolved. The DNA for the CDR3 is TGTGCCAGCAGCTTGCATCCGGGTTCACCCCTCCACTTT. This codes for CASSLHPGSPLHF. The full variable domain, with the rest looked up from reference TRBV11-2 and TRBJ1-6, is EAGVAQSPRYKIIEKRQSVAFWCNPISGHATLYWYQQILGQGPKLLIQFQNNGVVDDSQLPKDRFSAERLKGVDSTLKIQPAKLEDSAVYLCASSLHPGSPLHFGNGTRLTVT.